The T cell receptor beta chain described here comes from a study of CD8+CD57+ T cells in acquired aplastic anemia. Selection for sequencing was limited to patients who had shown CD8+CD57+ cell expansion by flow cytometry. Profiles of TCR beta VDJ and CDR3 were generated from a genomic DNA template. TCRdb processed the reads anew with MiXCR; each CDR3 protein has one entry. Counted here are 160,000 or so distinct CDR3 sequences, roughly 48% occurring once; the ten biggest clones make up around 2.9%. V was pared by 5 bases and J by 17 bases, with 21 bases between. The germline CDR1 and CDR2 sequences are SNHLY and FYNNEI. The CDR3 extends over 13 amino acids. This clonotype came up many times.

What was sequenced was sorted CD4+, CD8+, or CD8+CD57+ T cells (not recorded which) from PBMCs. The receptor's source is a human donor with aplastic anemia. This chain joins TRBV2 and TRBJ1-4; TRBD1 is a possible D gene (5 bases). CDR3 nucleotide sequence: TGTGCCAGCAGTTCGGACATTTCTCCCGGGTGTTTTTTT. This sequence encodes CASSSDISPGCFF.